This TCR beta chain is from a study of technical replicates of blood from several donors. This CDR3 has 13 amino acids. Germline V gene sequence: CDR1 SGDLS, CDR2 YYNGEE. V was clipped by 3 bases and J by 3 bases, with 10 bases between them. Data came from immunoSEQ multiplex PCR; TCRdb stores just in-frame clones and leaves some out. The sample has 70,000 to 85,000 clones; roughly 97% are singletons. This clone is a singleton in its sample. Sequencing was performed on T cells isolated from PBMCs. The V gene is TRBV9, the J gene TRBJ2-7; TRBD1 is a possible D gene (6 bases). The source is a human donor in good health. CDR3 coding DNA: TGTGCCAGCAGCGCTCCGGACAGCTACGAGCAGTACTTC. Encoded protein: CASSAPDSYEQYF.